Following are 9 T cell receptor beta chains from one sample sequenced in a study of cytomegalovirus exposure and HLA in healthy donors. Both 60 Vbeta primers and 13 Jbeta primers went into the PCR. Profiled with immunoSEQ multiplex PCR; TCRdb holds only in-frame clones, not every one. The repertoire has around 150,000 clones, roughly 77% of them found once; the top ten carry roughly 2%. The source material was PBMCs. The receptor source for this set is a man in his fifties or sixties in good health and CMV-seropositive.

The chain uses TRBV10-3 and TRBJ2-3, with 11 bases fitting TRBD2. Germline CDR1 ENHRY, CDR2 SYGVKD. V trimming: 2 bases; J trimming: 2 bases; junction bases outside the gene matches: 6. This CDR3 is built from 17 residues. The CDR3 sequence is CAISEVRTSGFTDTQYF. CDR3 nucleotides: TGTGCCATCAGTGAGGTTAGGACTAGCGGGTTCACAGATACGCAGTATTTT.

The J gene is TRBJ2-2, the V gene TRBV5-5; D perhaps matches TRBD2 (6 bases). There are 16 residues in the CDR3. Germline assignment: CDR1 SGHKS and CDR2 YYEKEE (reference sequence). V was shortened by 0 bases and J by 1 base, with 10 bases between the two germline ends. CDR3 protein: CASSLVAGLNTGELFF. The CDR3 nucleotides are TGTGCCAGCAGCTTGGTGGCGGGGTTGAACACCGGGGAGCTGTTTTTT.

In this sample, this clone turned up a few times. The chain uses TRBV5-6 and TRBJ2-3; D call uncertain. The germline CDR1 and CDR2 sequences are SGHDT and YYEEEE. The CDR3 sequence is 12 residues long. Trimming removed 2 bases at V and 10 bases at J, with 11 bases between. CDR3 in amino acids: CASSLYRIAQYF. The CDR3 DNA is TGTGCCAGCAGCTTATATAGAATCGCGCAGTATTTT.

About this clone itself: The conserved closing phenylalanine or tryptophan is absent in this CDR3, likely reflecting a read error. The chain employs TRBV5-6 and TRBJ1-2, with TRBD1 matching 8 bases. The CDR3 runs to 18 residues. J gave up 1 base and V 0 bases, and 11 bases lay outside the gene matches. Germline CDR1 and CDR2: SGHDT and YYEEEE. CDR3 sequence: CASSLGTGHREFNYGYTL. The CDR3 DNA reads TGTGCCAGCAGCTTGGGGACAGGGCACAGGGAATTTAACTATGGCTACACCCTC.

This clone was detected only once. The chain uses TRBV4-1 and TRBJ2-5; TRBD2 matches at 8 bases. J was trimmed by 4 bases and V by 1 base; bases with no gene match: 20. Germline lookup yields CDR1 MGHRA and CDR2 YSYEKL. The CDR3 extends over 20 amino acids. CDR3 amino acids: CASSQGWVGTSTGSGETQYF. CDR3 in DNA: TGCGCCAGCAGCCAAGGATGGGTCGGGACTAGTACGGGGAGCGGAGAGACCCAGTACTTC.

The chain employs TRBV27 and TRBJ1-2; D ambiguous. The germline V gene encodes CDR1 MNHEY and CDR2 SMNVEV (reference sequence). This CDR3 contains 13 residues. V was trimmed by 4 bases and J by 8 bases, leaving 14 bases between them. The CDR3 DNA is TGTGCCAGCAGTTCGCAGGCAGGTCGAGGCTACACCTTC. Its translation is CASSSQAGRGYTF.

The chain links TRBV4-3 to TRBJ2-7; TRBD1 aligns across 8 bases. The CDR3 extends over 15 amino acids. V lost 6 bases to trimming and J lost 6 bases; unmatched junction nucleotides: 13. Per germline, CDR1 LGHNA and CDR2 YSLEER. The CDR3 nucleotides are TGCGCCAGCAGTCGCCTGACAGGGGCCGGCTTCGAGCAGTACTTC. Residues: CASSRLTGAGFEQYF.

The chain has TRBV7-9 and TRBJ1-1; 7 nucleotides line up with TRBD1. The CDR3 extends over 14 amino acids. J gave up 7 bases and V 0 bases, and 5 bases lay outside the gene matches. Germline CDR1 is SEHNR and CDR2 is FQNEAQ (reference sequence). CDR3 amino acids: CASSLADRPLEAFF. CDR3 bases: TGTGCCAGCAGCTTAGCGGACAGGCCCCTTGAAGCTTTCTTT.

The DNA for the CDR3 is TGTGCCAGCAGCCGCATCGGGACTACCTACGAGCAGTACTTC. This codes for CASSRIGTTYEQYF. The chain joins TRBV14 to TRBJ2-7; 7 nucleotides match TRBD2. The CDR3 sequence is 14 residues long. J gave up 2 bases and V 4 bases, and 5 bases lay outside the gene matches. Per germline, CDR1 SGHDN and CDR2 FVKESK.